The rows below give T cell receptor beta chains drawn from one sample of a study of response to subunit inactivated influenza vaccine. TCRdb itself ran the RT-PCR reads through MiXCR, one entry per CDR3 protein. The sample includes roughly 570,000 distinct CDR3 sequences, 10% to 15% seen only once; the top ten take roughly 13%. The source was PBMCs from blood, collected 35 to 45 days after vaccination. These receptors all stem from a man aged 50 to 59 who received an inactivated influenza vaccine. Both conserved end residues are part of each CDR3. The D gene is left open where the match is weak. The size entry is marked missing in some rows and otherwise reads once, few, many or a size class.

CDR3,DNA,D,J,V,size
CASSPGFTYEQYF,TGTGCCAGCAGTCCTGGGTTTACCTACGAGCAGTACTTC,.,TRBJ2-7,TRBV6-1,few
CASSQSGGLTYNEQFF,TGCGCCAGCAGCCAGAGCGGGGGGCTGACCTACAATGAGCAGTTCTTC,TRBD2,TRBJ2-1,TRBV5-1,.
CASSSNLPFGLRSEQYF,TGTGCCAGCAGCTCCAACCTACCCTTCGGACTCCGTAGCGAGCAGTACTTC,.,TRBJ2-7,TRBV7-2,.
CASRGQVGLTTKQFF,TGTGCCAGCAGGGGACAGGTAGGGCTTACGACGAAGCAGTTCTTC,TRBD1,TRBJ2-1,TRBV6-1,.
CASSLTQLAIYTQYF,TGTGCCAGCAGCCTTACCCAACTAGCGATATATACGCAGTATTTT,TRBD2,TRBJ2-3,TRBV7-9,few
CSARLASNQETQYF,TGCAGTGCTAGGCTGGCGTCCAACCAAGAGACCCAGTACTTC,.,TRBJ2-5,TRBV20-1,.
CASRHPGQNTDTQYF,TGTGCCAGCAGGCATCCGGGACAGAACACAGATACGCAGTATTTT,TRBD1,TRBJ2-3,TRBV6-1,.
CASSLDGTLYEQYF,TGTGCCAGCAGCTTAGACGGGACTCTCTACGAGCAGTACTTC,.,TRBJ2-7,TRBV7-2,many
CASSFIGQGSNEQFF,TGTGCCAGCAGTTTTATCGGGCAGGGTAGCAATGAGCAGTTCTTC,.,TRBJ2-1,TRBV12-3/TRBV12-4,few
CASSRQGAPYNEQFF,TGTGCCAGTAGTCGCCAGGGGGCTCCTTACAATGAGCAGTTCTTC,TRBD1,TRBJ2-1,TRBV19,.
CASSDRPSTDTQYF,TGTGCCAGCAGTGACAGACCTAGCACAGATACGCAGTATTTT,.,TRBJ2-3,TRBV5-5,many
CASSKPPGAAKRTDTQYF,TGTGCCAGCAGCAAACCCCCCGGGGCAGCGAAACGCACAGATACGCAGTATTTT,.,TRBJ2-3,TRBV21-1,many
CASRNRVSTGELFF,TGTGCCAGCAGGAACAGGGTTTCCACCGGGGAGCTGTTTTTT,.,TRBJ2-2,TRBV2,many
CASSLVIGWGEKLFF,TGTGCCAGCAGCTTAGTCATCGGTTGGGGTGAAAAACTGTTTTTT,.,TRBJ1-4,TRBV7-2,many
CSARVGYTDTQYF,TGCAGTGCTAGAGTGGGGTACACAGATACGCAGTATTTT,.,TRBJ2-3,TRBV20-1,few
CASTKDRSGGYTF,TGTGCCAGCACCAAAGACAGGTCGGGTGGCTACACCTTC,.,TRBJ1-2,TRBV27,few
CASSQSGDSLQPQHF,TGCGCCAGCAGTCAGTCCGGGGACAGTTTACAGCCCCAGCATTTT,TRBD1,TRBJ1-5,TRBV23-1,.
CASTSLSVRGNEQFF,TGTGCCAGCACCTCATTGTCCGTTAGGGGAAATGAGCAGTTCTTC,.,TRBJ2-1,TRBV5-6,few
CAISESANGPQHF,TGTGCCATCAGTGAGTCGGCAAATGGGCCCCAGCATTTT,.,TRBJ1-5,TRBV10-3,.
CASSHRAGQGMTDTQYF,TGTGCCAGCAGCCATAGGGCCGGACAGGGAATGACAGATACGCAGTATTTT,TRBD1,TRBJ2-3,TRBV3-1,.
CASSSDMFFGLRYF,TGTGCCAGCAGTTCAGATATGTTTTTTGGACTCCGGTACTTC,.,TRBJ2-5,TRBV6-2/TRBV6-3,few
CASSPLTSGGYNEQFF,TGTGCCAGCAGCCCTCTGACTAGCGGGGGCTACAATGAGCAGTTCTTC,TRBD2,TRBJ2-1,TRBV3-1,many
CSAPGHAYEQYF,TGCAGTGCTCCGGGACACGCTTACGAGCAGTACTTC,.,TRBJ2-7,TRBV20-1,many
CASSRGTGGVTDTQYF,TGTGCCAGCAGCCGTGGGACAGGGGGAGTCACAGATACGCAGTATTTT,TRBD1,TRBJ2-3,TRBV7-2,.